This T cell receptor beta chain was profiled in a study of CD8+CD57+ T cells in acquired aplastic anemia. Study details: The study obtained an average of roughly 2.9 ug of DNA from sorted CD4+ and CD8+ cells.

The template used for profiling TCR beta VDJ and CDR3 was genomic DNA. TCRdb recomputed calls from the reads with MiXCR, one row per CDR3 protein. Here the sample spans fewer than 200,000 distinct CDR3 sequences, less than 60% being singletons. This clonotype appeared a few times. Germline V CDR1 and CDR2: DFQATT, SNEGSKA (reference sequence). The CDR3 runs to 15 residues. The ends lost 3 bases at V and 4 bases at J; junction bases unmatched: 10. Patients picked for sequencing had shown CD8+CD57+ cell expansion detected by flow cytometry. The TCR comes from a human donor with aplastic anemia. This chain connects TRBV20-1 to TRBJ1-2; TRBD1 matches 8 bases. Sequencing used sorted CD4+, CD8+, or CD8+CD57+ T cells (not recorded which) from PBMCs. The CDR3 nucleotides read TGCAGTGCTAGTTTGAGGGGACAGGCCGCCTATGGCTACACCTTC. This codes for CSASLRGQAAYGYTF.